These 21 T cell receptor beta chains came from one sample sequenced in a study of blood T cell repertoires in COVID-19. Profiling relied on immunoSEQ multiplex PCR, and the TCRdb table lists in-frame clones only, not all of them. This table holds fewer than 300,000 clones, around nine tenths found once. Sequenced: peripheral blood. The receptors shown here come from a man aged 40-55 years who had recovered from COVID-19.

CDR3 sequence reads: CASRPSRTETEAFF. The CDR3 region has the DNA TGTGCCAGCAGACCCTCCAGGACAGAAACTGAAGCTTTCTTT. This chain connects TRBV6-5 to TRBJ1-1; tentative D call: TRBD1 (6 bases). The CDR3 covers 14 residues. V was pared by 6 bases and J by 5 bases, with 16 bases between. Germline V gene sequence: CDR1 MNHEY, CDR2 SVGAGI.

The chain employs TRBV14 and TRBJ1-2; the D gene is possibly TRBD1 (6 bases). From germline, CDR1 is SGHDN and CDR2 FVKESK. The V gene lost 0 bases and the J gene lost 5 bases, with 13 bases spanning the gap. The CDR3 extends over 15 amino acids. This CDR3 is CASSQEAGAIYGYTF. The CDR3 DNA is TGTGCCAGCAGCCAAGAGGCAGGGGCGATATATGGCTACACCTTC.

Only a few counts were recorded for this clone. The chain uses TRBV9 and TRBJ1-5; perhaps TRBD1 as D (5 bases). Germline CDR1 reads SGDLS; CDR2 reads YYNGEE. Trimming cost V 4 bases and J 1 base, with 12 bases left between them. The CDR3 covers 15 residues. This CDR3 reads CASSPDGASNQPQHF. The CDR3 DNA sequence: TGTGCCAGCAGCCCTGATGGGGCGAGCAATCAGCCCCAGCATTTT.

CDR3 nucleotide sequence: TGTGCCAGCAGCCAAGGGGGGGTGCGCGGGAGGTCCTACAATGAGCAGTTCTTC. It translates to CASSQGGVRGRSYNEQFF. The chain links TRBV3-1 (or the pseudogene TRBV3-2) to TRBJ2-1, with TRBD2 identical over 8 bases. Germline values: CDR1 LGHDT, CDR2 YNNKEL (reference sequence). The CDR3 runs 18 residues. The V segment lost 1 base and the J segment 1 base; nucleotides outside the gene matches: 9.

The V gene is TRBV10-3, the J gene TRBJ2-7, with 8 bases fitting TRBD1. The junction had 8 bases not matched to a gene; V was cut back by 10 bases and J by 3 bases. Germline V gene lookup returns CDR1 ENHRY and CDR2 SYGVKD. The CDR3 is 13 residues long. In DNA, the CDR3 is TGTGCCACAACCAGGACAGGGAACTACGAGCAGTACTTC. The encoded protein is CATTRTGNYEQYF.

V gene TRBV6-2 or TRBV6-3 combines with J gene TRBJ1-2; no clear D gene. V was trimmed by 4 bases and J by 7 bases, leaving 10 bases between them. CDR3 size: 12 residues. Looked up from germline, CDR1 is MNHEY and CDR2 is SVGEGT. CDR3 sequence: CASSSGLIGYTF. CDR3 bases: TGTGCCAGCAGTTCCGGACTGATTGGCTACACCTTC.

The V call is TRBV4-1, the J call TRBJ2-2; maybe TRBD1 (5 bases). V was shortened by 1 base and J by 5 bases, with 14 bases between the two germline ends. The CDR3 length is 16 residues. CDR1 and CDR2 (germline): MGHRA, YSYEKL. In DNA form, the CDR3 reads TGCGCCAGCAGCCAAGTAGGCAGGGTGGGGACCGGGGAGCTGTTTTTT. It codes for CASSQVGRVGTGELFF.

The chain has TRBV6-6 and TRBJ2-5; D is possibly TRBD1 (5 bases). Trimming removed 0 bases at V and 5 bases at J, with 16 bases between. Germline V gives CDR1 MNHNY, CDR2 SVGAGI (reference sequence). This CDR3 is built from 16 residues. As DNA, the CDR3 is TGTGCCAGCAGTTACTCGAGCGTGGGGCGAGTGGAGACCCAGTACTTC. It translates to CASSYSSVGRVETQYF.

The genes are TRBV11-2 and TRBJ1-6, with unresolved D. Germline V gene sequence: CDR1 SGHAT, CDR2 FQNNGV. V was clipped by 3 bases and J by 8 bases, with 8 bases between them. CDR3 length equals 13 residues. This chain's CDR3 is CASSFLSDSPLHF. The CDR3 region has the DNA TGTGCCAGCAGCTTCCTCAGTGATTCACCCCTCCACTTT.

Turning to this clone: Other DNA sequences in the same sample also yield this CDR3. The chain couples TRBV18 to TRBJ2-7; a weak D match, TRBD2 (6 bases). Germline V lookup: CDR1 KGHSH, CDR2 LQKENI. CDR3 length: 15 residues. Between the trimmed V and J ends, which lost 3 bases and 0 bases, there was a span of 12 bases. The CDR3 nucleotides are TGTGCCAGCTCACCCGGGACCGGGAGCTCCTACGAGCAGTACTTC. Its translation is CASSPGTGSSYEQYF.

This chain links TRBV5-6 with TRBJ2-1, with TRBD1 as a possible D gene (6 bases). This CDR3 has 15 residues. Looked up from germline, CDR1 is SGHDT and CDR2 is YYEEEE. V lost 4 bases to trimming and J lost 10 bases, with 21 bases between them. DNA for the CDR3: TGTGCCAGCAGCCGAGACAGGATTGGACGTGGGGAGCAGTTCTTC. Amino acid sequence: CASSRDRIGRGEQFF.

J is TRBJ2-1 and V is TRBV2; D possibly corresponds to TRBD2 (6 bases). V gave up 7 bases and J gave up 5 bases, with 12 bases separating them. CDR1 SNHLY and CDR2 FYNNEI come from the germline V gene. The CDR3 totals 13 residues. CDR3 in DNA: TGTGCCAGCACCCGACTAGGCAACAATGAGCAGTTCTTC. This translates into CASTRLGNNEQFF.

This rearrangement joins TRBV24-1 to TRBJ2-1; D possibly corresponds to TRBD1 (5 bases). The V gene's germline CDR1 is KGHDR and CDR2 SFDVKD. This CDR3 has 13 amino acids. Trimming pared 4 bases from V and 10 bases from J, leaving 13 bases between. Written as DNA, the CDR3 is TGTGCCACCAGTGACCTGACAGACCCCGAGCAGTTCTTC. This encodes CATSDLTDPEQFF.

In DNA, the CDR3 is TGTGCCAGCACCCCGCTGGAGGGAGCCACTAATGAAAAACTGTTTTTT. Protein product: CASTPLEGATNEKLFF. V is TRBV7-9 and J is TRBJ1-4, with D unclear. Per the germline V gene, CDR1 is SEHNR and CDR2 is FQNEAQ (reference sequence). The CDR3 consists of 16 residues. The V end was cut by 7 bases, the J end by 2 bases, with 17 bases between.

V gene TRBV29-1 combines with J gene TRBJ2-3, with 11 bases aligning to TRBD2. The CDR3 length is 17 residues. Looked up from germline, CDR1 is SQVTM and CDR2 is ANQGSEA. The V and J ends lost 6 bases and 6 bases, in that order; junction bases with no gene match: 17. Written as DNA, the CDR3 is TGCAGCGTGGCTAGGGATTCAGCTAGCGGGAGGACCGATACGCAGTATTTT. Amino acid sequence: CSVARDSASGRTDTQYF.

The chain employs TRBV30 and TRBJ2-4; 9 positions agree with TRBD2. The CDR3 spans 15 residues. Trimming at V came to 3 bases and at J to 5 bases, leaving 8 bases not matched to a gene. Germline assignment: CDR1 GTSNPN and CDR2 SVGIG (reference sequence). CDR3 loop: CAWSILAGLENIQYF. For the CDR3, the DNA is TGTGCCTGGAGCATTCTAGCGGGACTGGAAAACATTCAGTACTTC. Full variable domain (outside the CDR3, taken from reference TRBV30 and TRBJ2-4): SQTIHQWPATLVQPVGSPLSLECTVEGTSNPNLYWYRQAAGRGLQLLFYSVGIGQISSEVPQNLSASRPQDRQFILSSKKLLLSDSGFYLCAWSILAGLENIQYFGAGTRLSVL.

The chain uses TRBV2 and TRBJ1-5, with 12 bases fitting TRBD1. Per the germline V gene, CDR1 is SNHLY and CDR2 is FYNNEI. CDR3 length: 15 amino acids. With V trimmed by 6 bases and J by 6 bases, 6 bases remained unmatched. The DNA for the CDR3 is TGTGCCAGCAGCGCGGGACAGGGGGCCACTCAGCCCCAGCATTTT. This translates into CASSAGQGATQPQHF.

This clone was detected a few times. The chain combines TRBV6-5 with TRBJ1-4; 10 bases fit TRBD1. The junction had 8 bases not matched to a gene; V was cut back by 5 bases and J by 8 bases. The length of the CDR3 is 15 residues. The V gene's germline CDR1 is MNHEY and CDR2 SVGAGI. The CDR3 bases are TGTGCCAGCAGTATCGACAGGGGGCGAAGGGAAAAACTGTTTTTT. Translated, it gives CASSIDRGRREKLFF.

The chain links TRBV3-1 (or the pseudogene TRBV3-2) to TRBJ2-5, with D possibly TRBD1 on 6 matching bases. The CDR3 length is 14 residues. CDR1 and CDR2 from the germline V gene are LGHDT and YNNKEL (reference sequence). Trimming stripped 3 bases from V and 4 bases from J, with 12 bases between. This chain's CDR3 is CASSHQGWRETQYF. The CDR3 DNA is TGTGCCAGCAGCCACCAGGGGTGGCGAGAGACCCAGTACTTC.

V is TRBV19 and J is TRBJ2-1; 12 nucleotides align to TRBD2. CDR3 length: 16 residues. The germline CDR1 and CDR2 sequences are LNHDA and SQIVND (reference sequence). Trimming took 2 bases from V and 7 from J; bases not matched to a gene: 6. The CDR3 DNA reads as TGTGCCAGTAGTATAAAACTAGCGGGGGGAGGGAATGAGCAGTTCTTC. Encoded protein: CASSIKLAGGGNEQFF.

This chain joins TRBV7-8 and TRBJ2-1; 14 bases agree with TRBD2. Trimming cost V 3 bases and J 6 bases; bases outside gene matches: 7. The CDR3 contains 17 residues. Germline CDR1 is SGHVS and CDR2 is FQNEAQ. The CDR3 protein is CASSFGTSGSVFNEQFF. As DNA, the CDR3 is TGTGCCAGCAGCTTCGGGACTAGCGGGAGTGTTTTCAATGAGCAGTTCTTC.